A single count supports the clone carrying this T cell receptor beta chain. This record comes from a study of blood T cell repertoires in COVID-19. Study as a whole: T cells, B-cell-depleted T cells, or PBMCs provided the cDNA or gDNA that served as material.

Germline loops: CDR1 MNHEY, CDR2 SVGAGI. The CDR3 runs to 16 residues. Trimming took 0 bases from V and 6 from J; bases not matched to a gene: 7. In the authors' methods: Nucleated cell number was recorded as an estimate derived from reference gene primer amplification. TCRdb's copy holds only in-frame clones and misses some; the assay was immunoSEQ multiplex PCR. The V and J calls and clone size come from that table; D and trimming were worked out from the DNA. Of fewer than 350,000 clones listed, over 75% were seen once; the top ten hold about 7%. The rearrangement links TRBV6-5 to TRBJ1-3, with 8 nucleotides matching TRBD1. This sequence was found in a human donor in a cohort sampled during active COVID-19. The sequenced material came from peripheral blood. CDR3 residues: CASSYSEDRAVNTIYF. The DNA for the CDR3 is TGTGCCAGCAGTTACTCAGAGGACAGGGCGGTAAACACCATATATTTT.